This T cell receptor (beta chain) originates from a study of T cell repertoires in cytomegalovirus infection. This clonotype came up a few times. Its cognate antigen is unknown. TCRdb re-derived calls from the reads in MiXCR, one entry per CDR3 protein. The data contain about 360,000 distinct CDR3 sequences, about 32% of them singletons. Germline assignment: CDR1 MDHEN and CDR2 SYDVKM. Trimming cost V 3 bases and J 0 bases, with 12 bases left between them. The CDR3 has 16 residues. This receptor was taken from a human donor in good health (CMV status not recorded). Some clones in this sample may be carry-over from other donors' samples. The V gene is TRBV28, the J gene TRBJ1-5; possible D gene TRBD1, 5 bases. This material consisted of cultured PBMCs, taken from culture after CMV antigen stimulation. The CDR3 here is CASSFSGPNSNQPQHF. The CDR3 DNA is TGTGCCAGCAGTTTCTCAGGGCCGAATAGCAATCAGCCCCAGCATTTT.